A single sample is the source of the 14 T cell receptor beta chains below, sequenced in a study of blood T cell repertoires in COVID-19 (dated by TCRdb to about 2020). The library was prepared using the immunoSEQ multiplex PCR assay. Sourced from immuneACCESS, this table was stored by TCRdb with only in-frame sequences that have V and J called. A share of the clones is absent; for the studies checked, an unresolved V gene accounts for under half, and the remainder has no known explanation. The sample has about 140,000 clones on record, over 75% of them singletons. In total, the top ten clones hold roughly a tenth of the sample. Material for sequencing was peripheral blood. These receptors were obtained from a man aged 55 to 70 with active or convalescent COVID-19.

This chain connects TRBV5-1 to TRBJ2-2, with no clear D. The CDR3 consists of 13 residues. Per the germline V gene, CDR1 is SGHRS and CDR2 is YFSETQ. The germline V and J ends were trimmed by 0 bases and 6 bases, with 6 bases remaining between them. CDR3 nucleotide sequence: TGCGCCAGCAGCTTGGGTAGCCCCGGGGAGCTGTTTTTT. Amino acid sequence: CASSLGSPGELFF.

This sequence joins TRBV18 and TRBJ2-5, with 8 bases that match TRBD1. V shed 6 bases, J shed 5 bases, and the junction held 14 bases outside the gene matches. The CDR3 extends over 16 amino acids. Germline V gene data show CDR1 as KGHSH and CDR2 as LQKENI. CDR3 DNA sequence: TGTGCCAGCTCGCGGACAGGGAAGTTTGTGTGGGAGACCCAGTACTTC. Its protein product is CASSRTGKFVWETQYF.

The chain recombines TRBV27 with TRBJ2-5; possibly TRBD1 for D (6 bases). The CDR3 length is 13 residues. V was shortened by 5 bases and J by 4 bases, with 11 bases between the two germline ends. In germline, CDR1 is MNHEY, CDR2 SMNVEV (reference sequence). The CDR3 nucleotides are TGTGCCAGCAGTCCGGGACACTTAGAGACCCAGTACTTC. Translating gives CASSPGHLETQYF.

The gene calls are TRBV10-2 and TRBJ2-1, with 7 positions matching TRBD1. The CDR3 sequence is 14 residues long. Germline CDR1 reads WSHSY; CDR2 reads SAAADI. J lost 4 bases, V lost 2 bases, and 2 bases had no gene match. The CDR3 coding sequence is TGCGCCAGCAGTGAGATCAGGGGGTACAATGAGCAGTTCTTC. Its translation is CASSEIRGYNEQFF.

The chain uses TRBV5-5 and TRBJ1-2; D is unresolved. With 3 bases removed from V and 8 bases from J, the gap between germline ends came to 14 bases. The germline V gene encodes CDR1 SGHKS and CDR2 YYEKEE (reference sequence). This CDR3 contains 13 residues. CDR3 in DNA: TGTGCCAGCAGCTGGAGTTCCGGGTCCGGCTACACCTTC. Its translation: CASSWSSGSGYTF.

The gene calls are TRBV24-1 and TRBJ1-5; D is possibly TRBD1 (6 bases). This CDR3 has 15 amino acids. Germline CDR1 reads KGHDR; CDR2 reads SFDVKD. The ends were cut back, 3 bases at V and 4 bases at J, with 12 bases in the middle. The CDR3 DNA is TGTGCCACCAGTGATAGGGACACCGGTAATCAGCCCCAGCATTTT. Residues: CATSDRDTGNQPQHF.

This chain connects TRBV2 to TRBJ1-2, with a tentative D call TRBD1 (6 bases). This CDR3 is built from 13 residues. Trimming shortened V by 5 bases and J by 6 bases, and 13 bases separated the two germline ends. Germline assignment: CDR1 SNHLY and CDR2 FYNNEI. CDR3 DNA: TGTGCCAGCAGTCCCAGGGGAGGGGATGGCTACACCTTC. This codes for CASSPRGGDGYTF.

This chain joins TRBV19 and TRBJ1-1, with D hard to call. V dropped 4 bases and J dropped 1 base, with 13 bases sitting between them. Germline CDR1 reads LNHDA; CDR2 reads SQIVND (reference sequence). This CDR3 has 15 amino acids. The DNA of the CDR3 is TGTGCCAGTAGTAGCCTAGGAGAGACGAACACTGAAGCTTTCTTT. Translating it yields CASSSLGETNTEAFF. The complete variable domain, with remaining parts taken from reference TRBV19 and TRBJ1-1, reads DGGITQSPKYLFRKEGQNVTLSCEQNLNHDAMYWYRQDPGQGLRLIYYSQIVNDFQKGDIAEGYSVSREKKESFPLTVTSAQKNPTAFYLCASSSLGETNTEAFFGQGTRLTVV.

The chain employs TRBV19 and TRBJ2-2, with TRBD1 matching over 8 bases. Germline V gives CDR1 LNHDA, CDR2 SQIVND (reference sequence). The CDR3 has 17 amino acids. V dropped 5 bases and J dropped 4; count of bases not matched to a gene: 12. The CDR3 loop reads CASSPLRGLLSTGELFF. In nucleotides, the CDR3 is TGTGCCAGTAGTCCACTCAGGGGGCTTCTGAGCACCGGGGAGCTGTTTTTT.

J is TRBJ1-5 and V is TRBV1; the table's TRBD1 call for D was not verified on the DNA. TRBV1 is annotated as a pseudogene. This CDR3 spans 14 amino acids. As DNA, the CDR3 is TGCACCAGCCCCCCAGGCAGGTTCAATCAGCCCCAGCATTTT. The encoded protein is CTSPPGRFNQPQHF.

V gene TRBV5-1 combines with J gene TRBJ2-5; TRBD2 agrees at 9 bases. The CDR3 runs to 18 residues. The trim removed 0 bases at V and 1 base at J, leaving 10 bases unmatched. Germline CDR1 and CDR2: SGHRS and YFSETQ. The CDR3 bases are TGCGCCAGCAGCTTGGCCTCTCAGGGACTAGCTTTCCAAGAGACCCAGTACTTC. It encodes CASSLASQGLAFQETQYF.

The chain employs TRBV5-1 and TRBJ2-7, with 9 nucleotides matching TRBD1. The ends lost 4 bases at V and 2 bases at J; junction bases unmatched: 4. Germline loops: CDR1 SGHRS, CDR2 YFSETQ. CDR3 length: 14 residues. CDR3 nucleotide sequence: TGCGCCAGCAGCCCCGGACAGGGGCCCTACGAGCAGTACTTC. This encodes CASSPGQGPYEQYF.

The rearrangement joins TRBV2 to TRBJ2-1; 8 bases agree with TRBD2. This CDR3 is built from 16 residues. The junction had 13 bases not matched to a gene; V was cut back by 4 bases and J by 8 bases. The germline V gene has CDR1 SNHLY and CDR2 FYNNEI. CDR3 DNA: TGTGCCAGCAGTGTGGCAGCGGGAGTCTACGCCGATGAGCAGTTCTTC. Translation: CASSVAAGVYADEQFF.

The chain has TRBV19 and TRBJ2-2, with TRBD1 matching 11 bases. V dropped 5 bases and J dropped 3; count of bases not matched to a gene: 2. The CDR3 is 15 residues long. The germline gives CDR1 LNHDA, CDR2 SQIVND (reference sequence). The CDR3 region has the DNA TGTGCCAGTAGTGGGGACAGGGGGTACACCGGGGAGCTGTTTTTT. Translating it yields CASSGDRGYTGELFF.